The sequence of this T cell receptor (beta chain) was determined in a study of blood T cell repertoires in COVID-19. Study-level background: Samples representing acute and convalescent COVID-19 were sourced from the United States, Italy and Spain. T cells, B-cell-depleted T cells, or PBMCs supplied cDNA or gDNA.

CDR3 size: 14 residues. Germline CDR1 and CDR2: SGHKS and YYEKEE (reference sequence). The V end lost 4 bases, the J end lost 7 bases, and 15 bases lay between the germline ends. As originally analysed: Nucleated cell number was recorded as an estimate derived from reference gene primer amplification. Measured with immunoSEQ multiplex PCR; TCRdb has only the in-frame clones, and not every one. V and J calls and clone size are copied from that table; D and trimming were computed from the DNA. The data hold 150,000 to 200,000 clones, with around 84% observed a single time. Sequenced material: peripheral blood. The J gene is TRBJ1-3, the V gene TRBV5-5; tentatively, D is TRBD1 (5 bases). This clonotype originated in a woman of 80 years or more with acute or convalescent COVID-19. The CDR3 reads CASSPGLHRNTIYF. CDR3 in DNA: TGTGCCAGCAGCCCCGGTCTACACAGGAACACCATATATTTT.